The 23 T cell receptor beta chains below come from one sample, sequenced in a study of shared clonotypes between healthy human individuals. The assay was immunoSEQ multiplex PCR, and TCRdb's table has in-frame clones only and misses some. This table holds about 1 million clones, about 76% found once. Sequenced sample: memory CD4+ T cells sorted from blood. The subset: CD45RA-negative fraction. The receptors come from a man younger than 35 in good health.

This clone was seen ten or more times. This chain links TRBV2 with TRBJ1-2, with D uncertain. Germline CDR1 is SNHLY and CDR2 is FYNNEI. The V gene lost 5 bases and the J gene lost 2 bases, with 18 bases spanning the gap. The length of the CDR3 is 16 residues. Here the CDR3 reads CASSSGTGRINYGYTF. The CDR3 DNA reads as TGTGCCAGCAGTTCGGGCACCGGTCGCATAAACTATGGCTACACCTTC.

This clone has only a few counts. This specimen includes other DNA sequences encoding the same CDR3. V usage is TRBV5-1 and J usage is TRBJ2-5; a possible D gene is TRBD1 (6 bases). The V end was cut by 0 bases, the J end by 5 bases, with 8 bases between. The CDR3 is 13 amino acids. CDR1 is SGHRS and CDR2 is YFSETQ in the germline V gene. The CDR3 sequence: CASSLDRVETQYF. The DNA of the CDR3 is TGCGCCAGCAGCTTGGACAGGGTGGAGACCCAGTACTTC.

This chain uses TRBV9 with TRBJ2-2; 9 bases line up with TRBD2. CDR3 length: 16 amino acids. In germline, CDR1 is SGDLS, CDR2 YYNGEE. The trim removed 0 bases at V and 4 bases at J, leaving 4 bases unmatched. CDR3 sequence (DNA): TGTGCCAGCAGCGTAGGGGCTAGCGGGACCACCGGGGAGCTGTTTTTT. As protein: CASSVGASGTTGELFF.

The CDR3 is CASSLLAGVPFRMKDEQFF. The CDR3, as DNA: TGTGCCAGCAGCTTACTAGCGGGAGTCCCGTTTCGTATGAAGGATGAGCAGTTCTTC. The chain uses TRBV5-4 and TRBJ2-1; 11 bases align to TRBD2. The V gene end was trimmed by 2 bases and the J gene end by 8 bases; junction bases not matched to a gene: 18. From germline, CDR1 is SGHNT and CDR2 YYREEE (reference sequence). The CDR3 consists of 19 residues.

This sequence joins TRBV28 and TRBJ1-1; TRBD1 matches at 8 bases. The CDR3 length is 11 residues. Unmatched junction bases numbered 5, after V lost 7 bases and J lost 10 bases. The germline gives CDR1 MDHEN, CDR2 SYDVKM. The CDR3 here is CASTPGGLAFF. The CDR3 region has the DNA TGTGCCAGCACCCCAGGGGGCTTAGCTTTCTTT.

This clone showed up many times. The chain couples TRBV5-1 to TRBJ2-3, with 10 positions matching TRBD2. The junction had 4 bases not matched to a gene; V was cut back by 4 bases and J by 2 bases. Per the germline V gene, CDR1 is SGHRS and CDR2 is YFSETQ. The CDR3 runs to 15 residues. CDR3 nucleotides: TGCGCCAGCAGCACCACTAGCGGGATCACAGATACGCAGTATTTT. This translates into CASSTTSGITDTQYF.

The chain recombines TRBV30 with TRBJ2-6; TRBD1 agrees at 9 bases. This CDR3 has 17 residues. The V gene end was trimmed by 7 bases and the J gene end by 0 bases; junction bases not matched to a gene: 10. Per the germline V gene, CDR1 is GTSNPN and CDR2 is SVGIG (reference sequence). CDR3: CALSRDRESSGANVLTF. The DNA of the CDR3 is TGTGCCTTATCCCGGGACAGGGAAAGCTCTGGGGCCAACGTCCTGACTTTC.

This clone is a singleton in its sample. V and J are TRBV28 and TRBJ1-2, with 8 bases matching TRBD1. The CDR3 sequence is 15 residues long. Germline loops: CDR1 MDHEN, CDR2 SYDVKM. With 3 bases clipped from V and 4 bases from J, the junction kept 7 bases outside the gene matches. In DNA form, the CDR3 reads TGTGCCAGCAGTTTTAGGACAGGGCCGATCTATGGCTACACCTTC. It codes for CASSFRTGPIYGYTF.

This sequence joins TRBV7-2 and TRBJ2-1; 9 bases agree with TRBD1. The V segment lost 0 bases and the J segment 7 bases; nucleotides outside the gene matches: 4. This CDR3 spans 15 amino acids. In germline, CDR1 is SGHTA, CDR2 FQGNSA. This chain's CDR3 is CASSLAAGTGNEQFF. The CDR3 DNA reads as TGTGCCAGCAGCTTAGCGGCTGGGACAGGGAATGAGCAGTTCTTC.

About this clone itself: This may be a read error: a much more frequent sequence differs by one nucleotide. The chain combines TRBV5-1 with TRBJ2-7; D might be TRBD2 (6 bases). The germline V gene encodes CDR1 SGHRS and CDR2 YFSETQ. The CDR3 contains 15 residues. The CDR3, as DNA: TGCGCCAGCAGCCTGGAGGTTAGCGGAGTCTACGAGCGGTACTTC. This sequence encodes CASSLEVSGVYERYF.

This clone turned up a few times. The rearrangement joins TRBV2 to TRBJ1-6, with 9 bases that match TRBD1. Germline loops: CDR1 SNHLY, CDR2 FYNNEI. J was trimmed by 9 bases and V by 6 bases; bases with no gene match: 9. The CDR3 totals 15 residues. The CDR3 reads CASRPPGQGGSPLHF. The CDR3 coding sequence is TGTGCCAGCAGGCCCCCGGGACAGGGAGGTTCACCCCTCCACTTT.

V and J are TRBV28 and TRBJ2-4; D unclear. The CDR3 runs to 15 residues. Trimming stripped 6 bases from V and 0 bases from J, with 12 bases between. In germline, CDR1 is MDHEN, CDR2 SYDVKM. The CDR3 DNA follows: TGTGCCAGCAGCCCCTCTGCGTTAGCCAAAAACATTCAGTACTTC. Translated: CASSPSALAKNIQYF.

The rearrangement uses TRBV7-2 and TRBJ2-2, with a possible D match to TRBD1 (5 bases). The CDR3 sequence is 16 residues long. Trimming pared 1 base from V and 8 bases from J, leaving 17 bases between. Germline V gives CDR1 SGHTA, CDR2 FQGNSA. CDR3 sequence reads: CASSLESRTPGGELFF. In nucleotides, the CDR3 is TGTGCCAGCAGCTTAGAGTCTAGGACACCGGGTGGGGAGCTGTTTTTT.

The rearrangement uses TRBV2 and TRBJ2-2; D is possibly TRBD1 (6 bases). V lost 4 bases and J lost 2, with 14 bases in between. The CDR3 totals 16 residues. The germline V gene has CDR1 SNHLY and CDR2 FYNNEI. The CDR3: CASSGPGTKNTGELFF. The CDR3 DNA reads as TGTGCCAGCAGTGGTCCCGGGACAAAAAACACCGGGGAGCTGTTTTTT.

This chain uses TRBV10-2 with TRBJ2-2; D uncertain. CDR1 is WSHSY, CDR2 SAAADI, per germline. This CDR3 is 12 amino acids long. V lost 8 bases, J lost 9 bases, and 13 bases lay in between. This CDR3 is CASQSVHRELFF. The CDR3 nucleotides read TGCGCCAGCCAATCAGTGCACCGGGAGCTGTTTTTT.

This chain joins TRBV9 and TRBJ2-3; D uncertain. This CDR3 has 12 residues. V was shortened by 0 bases and J by 7 bases, with 6 bases between the two germline ends. The V gene's germline CDR1 is SGDLS and CDR2 YYNGEE. The DNA of the CDR3 is TGTGCCAGCAGCGTAGGCAGCAATACGCAGTATTTT. It yields the protein CASSVGSNTQYF.

To note about this clone: This same CDR3 is encoded by further DNA sequences in the sample. The chain recombines TRBV18 with TRBJ2-1; TRBD1 matches at 8 bases. The CDR3 extends over 14 amino acids. J gave up 6 bases and V 2 bases, and 3 bases lay outside the gene matches. From germline, CDR1 is KGHSH and CDR2 LQKENI. DNA of the CDR3: TGTGCCAGCTCACCAGGACAGGGTGGCAATGAGCAGTTCTTC. This gives the protein CASSPGQGGNEQFF.

The DNA for the CDR3 is TGTGCCAGCAGTCTCACAGGGGGTATTACTGAAGCTTTCTTT. Protein: CASSLTGGITEAFF. V and J are TRBV6-4 and TRBJ1-1; TRBD1 matches at 8 bases. This CDR3 spans 14 amino acids. Looked up from germline, CDR1 is MRHNA and CDR2 is SNTAGT. With 5 bases clipped from V and 5 bases from J, the junction kept 7 bases outside the gene matches.

This clone was observed at least ten times. The rearrangement joins TRBV28 to TRBJ2-3, with 11 positions matching TRBD2. This CDR3 has 17 residues. Germline trimming cut 2 bases from V and 0 bases from J; bases unmatched to any gene: 4. Germline assignment: CDR1 MDHEN and CDR2 SYDVKM. The CDR3 loop is CASSLRSGRVSTDTQYF. The CDR3 region has the DNA TGTGCCAGCAGTTTACGTAGCGGGAGGGTTAGCACAGATACGCAGTATTTT.

As regards this clone: Other nucleotide sequences in the sample specify the same CDR3. The chain is built from TRBV5-4 and TRBJ2-1, with 7 bases lining up with TRBD1. CDR1 and CDR2 (germline): SGHNT, YYREEE (reference sequence). V trimming: 0 bases; J trimming: 4 bases; junction bases outside the gene matches: 4. The CDR3 is 15 residues long. The CDR3 bases are TGTGCCAGCAGCTTGGACAGGGGCGAATACAATGAGCAGTTCTTC. Amino acid sequence: CASSLDRGEYNEQFF.

The chain links TRBV30 to TRBJ2-5; tentative D call: TRBD2 (7 bases). This CDR3 has 17 residues. The germline V and J ends were trimmed by 4 bases and 2 bases, with 23 bases remaining between them. CDR1 and CDR2 (germline): GTSNPN, SVGIG (reference sequence). CDR3 loop: CAWTEWGRGDRQETQYF. DNA of the CDR3: TGTGCCTGGACCGAATGGGGGAGGGGGGACCGTCAAGAGACCCAGTACTTC.

The chain has TRBV14 and TRBJ2-1; 7 nucleotides match TRBD1. Trimming took 3 bases from V and 3 from J; bases not matched to a gene: 5. The CDR3 loop spans 15 amino acids. The germline gives CDR1 SGHDN, CDR2 FVKESK. DNA for the CDR3: TGTGCCAGCAGCCAGGGGGACAGCTTCTACAATGAGCAGTTCTTC. It is translated as CASSQGDSFYNEQFF.

The chain employs TRBV5-6 and TRBJ2-3; weak D call: TRBD2 (6 bases). Per germline, CDR1 SGHDT and CDR2 YYEEEE. The CDR3 is 18 residues long. Between the trimmed V and J ends, which lost 4 bases and 3 bases, there was a span of 24 bases. The CDR3 here is CASSRGSSSGLWTDTQYF. CDR3 nucleotides: TGTGCCAGCAGCCGGGGGTCCTCTTCGGGTCTGTGGACAGATACGCAGTATTTT.